This TCR beta chain originates from a study of CD8+ T cells in alopecia areata. The overall study: Severity among treated patients was scored by the percentage of scalp area affected. The study's findings and limits: Higher clonality than in normal scalp was seen in lesional scalp, especially alopecia totalis/universalis. Tofacitinib delivered significant drops in scalp clonality and in expanded CD8+ clones among the top 100.

As concerns this clone: The antigen is undetermined.

Trimming removed 6 bases from V and 1 base from J, with 8 bases in between. Germline lookup yields CDR1 SQVTM and CDR2 ANQGSEA. The CDR3 runs 12 residues. Following extraction, RNA underwent reverse transcription to cDNA, which served as the sequencing template. Clones were sequenced by immunoSEQ multiplex PCR, and TCRdb holds only the in-frame ones, with some missing. The table includes 190,000 or so clones, 50% to 60% detected once. Treatment denoted: oral pan-JAK inhibitor, 5-10 mg twice daily. This sequence originates from a human donor with alopecia areata. This sequence joins TRBV29-1 and TRBJ2-3; TRBD2 is a possible D gene (7 bases). The specimen was CD4+ T cells sorted from blood, collected at week 4, from a patient treated with tofacitinib. The CDR3 here is CSVGGRTDTQYF. As DNA, the CDR3 is TGCAGCGTGGGGGGGCGCACAGATACGCAGTATTTT.